A selection of T cell receptor beta chains follows, all from one sample in a study of cytomegalovirus exposure and HLA in healthy donors. The assay was immunoSEQ multiplex PCR, and TCRdb's table has in-frame clones only and misses some. Of 130,000 or so clones listed, 74% were seen once; the top ten hold about 4.3%. The specimen sequenced was PBMCs. The receptors here all came from a man younger than 35 in good health and CMV-seropositive. CDR3s include the opening cysteine and the closing phenylalanine or tryptophan. The D gene is left open where the match is weak. Not every row has a clone size; where given, it reads once, few, many or a size class.

D: NA
J: TRBJ2-2
V: TRBV10-3
size: NA
CDR3: CAISEAAVDTGELFF
DNA: TGTGCCATCAGTGAAGCGGCGGTCGACACCGGGGAGCTGTTTTTT

D: NA
J: TRBJ2-7
V: TRBV5-1
size: NA
CDR3: CASTRTASASVYEQYF
DNA: TGCGCCAGCACCCGGACAGCCTCCGCCTCAGTATACGAGCAGTACTTC

D: TRBD1
J: TRBJ2-1
V: TRBV29-1
size: NA
CDR3: CSGGQAYNEQFF
DNA: TGCAGCGGAGGACAGGCCTACAATGAGCAGTTCTTC

D: TRBD1
J: TRBJ1-2
V: TRBV28
size: NA
CDR3: CASAPTGGAFGYTF
DNA: TGTGCCAGCGCCCCAACAGGGGGCGCATTTGGCTACACCTTC

D: TRBD2
J: TRBJ2-3
V: TRBV27
size: NA
CDR3: CASSLFPSGSGTQYF
DNA: TGTGCCAGCAGTTTATTCCCTAGCGGGAGTGGTACGCAGTATTTT

D: NA
J: TRBJ1-5
V: TRBV28
size: few
CDR3: CASRRPGGEQPQHF
DNA: TGTGCCAGCCGCCGTCCGGGGGGAGAACAGCCCCAGCATTTT

D: NA
J: TRBJ1-5
V: TRBV27
size: NA
CDR3: CASSRGGAKQPQHF
DNA: TGTGCCAGCAGTCGGGGGGGCGCGAAGCAGCCCCAGCATTTT

D: TRBD2
J: TRBJ2-1
V: TRBV7-9
size: NA
CDR3: CASRNSGGTYNEQFF
DNA: TGTGCCAGCAGGAATAGCGGGGGGACGTACAATGAGCAGTTCTTC

D: TRBD2
J: TRBJ2-1
V: TRBV5-6
size: few
CDR3: CASSWGSGGYYNEQFF
DNA: TGTGCCAGCAGCTGGGGTAGCGGGGGATACTACAATGAGCAGTTCTTC

D: NA
J: TRBJ1-1
V: TRBV19
size: NA
CDR3: CASSIRGFAEAFF
DNA: TGTGCCAGTAGTATCCGGGGGTTCGCTGAAGCTTTCTTT

D: TRBD2
J: TRBJ2-5
V: TRBV4-1
size: NA
CDR3: CASSQDSLAGKKTQYF
DNA: TGCGCCAGCAGCCAAGATAGTCTAGCGGGAAAGAAGACCCAGTACTTC

D: TRBD1
J: TRBJ1-2
V: TRBV11-2
size: NA
CDR3: CASSRTGAVGYTF
DNA: TGTGCCAGCAGCAGAACAGGGGCTGTCGGCTACACCTTC

D: NA
J: TRBJ1-5
V: TRBV29-1
size: NA
CDR3: CSAGAGGEQPQHF
DNA: TGCAGCGCAGGAGCGGGGGGCGAGCAGCCCCAGCATTTT

D: TRBD2
J: TRBJ2-1
V: TRBV11-1
size: few
CDR3: CASSPSLAGGHNEQFF
DNA: TGTGCCAGCAGCCCCTCCCTAGCGGGAGGACACAATGAGCAGTTCTTC

D: TRBD1
J: TRBJ1-2
V: TRBV7-8
size: NA
CDR3: CASSAGTGSYGYTF
DNA: TGTGCCAGCTCAGCCGGGACAGGATCGTATGGCTACACCTTC

D: NA
J: TRBJ2-5
V: TRBV30
size: NA
CDR3: CAWKQEETQYF
DNA: TGTGCCTGGAAACAGGAGGAGACCCAGTACTTC

D: TRBD2
J: TRBJ2-2
V: TRBV5-1
size: NA
CDR3: CASSGLAGGNTGELFF
DNA: TGCGCCAGCAGCGGACTAGCGGGGGGGAACACCGGGGAGCTGTTTTTT

D: NA
J: TRBJ2-5
V: TRBV10-1
size: NA
CDR3: CASSDTGMETQYF
DNA: TGCGCCAGCAGTGATACCGGGATGGAGACCCAGTACTTC

D: TRBD2
J: TRBJ2-7
V: TRBV4-2
size: few
CDR3: CASSQSWQAGGSSYEQYF
DNA: TGTGCCAGCAGCCAATCGTGGCAAGCGGGGGGTAGCTCCTACGAGCAGTACTTC

D: NA
J: TRBJ1-6
V: TRBV7-9
size: NA
CDR3: CASSSGTSYNSPLHF
DNA: TGTGCCAGCAGCTCCGGGACAAGCTATAATTCACCCCTCCACTTT

D: NA
J: TRBJ1-1
V: TRBV6-6
size: few
CDR3: CASSYPDSNTEAFF
DNA: TGTGCCAGCAGTTACCCAGATTCTAACACTGAAGCTTTCTTT

D: NA
J: TRBJ1-4
V: TRBV5-8
size: NA
CDR3: CASSLDFGGGSTNEKLFF
DNA: TGTGCCAGCAGCTTGGATTTTGGGGGCGGCTCAACTAATGAAAAACTGTTTTTT

D: TRBD1
J: TRBJ2-1
V: TRBV7-9
size: NA
CDR3: CASSLGDRVINEQFF
DNA: TGTGCCAGCAGCTTAGGTGACAGGGTGATCAATGAGCAGTTCTTC

D: NA
J: TRBJ1-5
V: TRBV6-1
size: NA
CDR3: CASSGIQGGWSNQPQHF
DNA: TGTGCCAGCAGTGGAATCCAAGGGGGATGGAGCAATCAGCCCCAGCATTTT

D: TRBD1
J: TRBJ1-5
V: TRBV7-2
size: NA
CDR3: CASSVTGIGQPQHF
DNA: TGTGCCAGCAGCGTGACAGGGATCGGACAGCCCCAGCATTTT

D: NA
J: TRBJ1-1
V: TRBV4-1
size: NA
CDR3: CASSRSPGPNTEAFF
DNA: TGCGCCAGCAGCCGAAGCCCAGGGCCGAACACTGAAGCTTTCTTT

D: TRBD2
J: TRBJ2-1
V: TRBV7-2
size: NA
CDR3: CASSLAGVDNEQFF
DNA: TGTGCCAGCAGCTTGGCGGGAGTGGACAATGAGCAGTTCTTC

D: NA
J: TRBJ2-3
V: TRBV5-1
size: few
CDR3: CASRGADTQYF
DNA: TGCGCCAGCAGGGGCGCAGATACGCAGTATTTT

D: NA
J: TRBJ1-1
V: TRBV29-1
size: NA
CDR3: CSGYRALGTEAFF
DNA: TGCAGCGGCTACAGGGCTTTGGGCACTGAAGCTTTCTTT

D: NA
J: TRBJ2-5
V: TRBV30
size: NA
CDR3: CAWSPGKETQYF
DNA: TGTGCCTGGAGTCCGGGTAAAGAGACCCAGTACTTC

D: NA
J: TRBJ2-3
V: TRBV5-3
size: once
CDR3: CARSGRAGQSTDTQYF
DNA: TGTGCCAGAAGCGGCCGGGCGGGACAGAGCACAGATACGCAGTATTTT

D: TRBD1
J: TRBJ1-6
V: TRBV28
size: NA
CDR3: CASSNPGGSIDPPLHF
DNA: TGTGCCAGCAGCAACCCAGGGGGCTCAATAGATCCACCCCTCCACTTT

D: NA
J: TRBJ1-6
V: TRBV7-8
size: NA
CDR3: CASSLARTVGNSPLHF
DNA: TGTGCCAGCAGCTTAGCCAGGACAGTAGGAAATTCACCCCTCCACTTT

D: TRBD1
J: TRBJ1-6
V: TRBV7-9
size: NA
CDR3: CASSVDGTGNSPLHF
DNA: TGTGCCAGCAGCGTAGACGGGACAGGGAATTCACCCCTCCACTTT

D: NA
J: TRBJ2-3
V: TRBV5-1
size: NA
CDR3: CASSLALDTQYF
DNA: TGCGCCAGCAGCTTGGCCTTAGATACGCAGTATTTT

D: TRBD1
J: TRBJ2-7
V: TRBV28
size: NA
CDR3: CASSLVPGTGGAEQYF
DNA: TGTGCCAGCAGTTTAGTGCCCGGGACAGGGGGCGCCGAGCAGTACTTC

D: NA
J: TRBJ1-5
V: TRBV5-1
size: NA
CDR3: CASSLAAQGPGQPQHF
DNA: TGCGCCAGCAGCTTGGCCGCCCAGGGGCCAGGTCAGCCCCAGCATTTT

D: NA
J: TRBJ2-1
V: TRBV29-1
size: NA
CDR3: CSVGSSSYNEQFF
DNA: TGCAGCGTTGGGTCGAGCTCCTACAATGAGCAGTTCTTC

D: TRBD1
J: TRBJ1-2
V: TRBV19
size: few
CDR3: CASSMTGGGYGYTF
DNA: TGTGCCAGTAGTATGACAGGGGGCGGCTATGGCTACACCTTC

D: TRBD1
J: TRBJ2-7
V: TRBV5-1
size: NA
CDR3: CASARTGTYEQYF
DNA: TGCGCCAGCGCTCGGACAGGGACCTACGAGCAGTACTTC

D: NA
J: TRBJ2-5
V: TRBV18
size: NA
CDR3: CASSSQGWETQYF
DNA: TGTGCCAGCTCATCTCAGGGTTGGGAGACCCAGTACTTC

D: NA
J: TRBJ1-4
V: TRBV19
size: few
CDR3: CASSIGASRKLFF
DNA: TGTGCCAGTAGTATAGGGGCAAGCCGAAAACTGTTTTTT

D: TRBD2
J: TRBJ2-2
V: TRBV7-3
size: NA
CDR3: CASSLISGSGELFF
DNA: TGTGCCAGCAGCTTAATTAGCGGGAGCGGGGAGCTGTTTTTT

D: TRBD1
J: TRBJ1-2
V: TRBV19
size: NA
CDR3: CASTLKGQRMNYGYTF
DNA: TGTGCCAGTACCTTAAAGGGACAGCGGATGAACTATGGCTACACCTTC

D: NA
J: TRBJ2-5
V: TRBV2
size: NA
CDR3: CASSLGRETQYF
DNA: TGTGCCAGCAGCCTGGGGCGAGAGACCCAGTACTTC

D: NA
J: TRBJ1-6
V: TRBV11-2
size: few
CDR3: CASSLGAGRSPLHF
DNA: TGTGCCAGCAGCTTAGGTGCGGGGCGTTCACCCCTCCACTTT

D: NA
J: TRBJ2-5
V: TRBV5-1
size: few
CDR3: CASSNYQETQYF
DNA: TGCGCCAGCAGCAACTACCAAGAGACCCAGTACTTC